This paragraph reports one TCR beta chain. The antigen is undetermined. Germline CDR1 and CDR2: MGHDK and SYGVNS. The CDR3 is 14 amino acids. The ends were cut back, 6 bases at V and 9 bases at J, with 15 bases in the middle. RNA transcripts gave rise to amplified TCR beta CDR3 regions. The HTBI primer set was used in a first-round RT-PCR of the TCR CDR3. TCRdb independently ran MiXCR on the multiplex PCR reads; one entry per CDR3 protein. Of fewer than 650,000 distinct CDR3 sequences in the sample, approximately 15% are singletons; the top ten hold approximately 15%. This entry comes from a study of T cells in Graves' hyperthyroidism and ophthalmopathy. Study-level findings and limits: Most expanded thyroid clonotypes above 0.001 recurred in blood.

This sequence was found in a woman aged 35 to 49 with Graves' hyperthyroidism. This chain connects TRBV25-1 to TRBJ1-6; TRBD1 might be the D (5 bases). The sequenced sample consisted of blood. CDR3 residues: CASREAGPVSPLHF. CDR3 DNA sequence: TGTGCCAGCAGAGAAGCGGGGCCAGTTTCACCCCTCCACTTT.